The rows below give T cell receptor beta chains drawn from one sample of a study of vaccination and CD4 T cells after COVID-19. TCRdb re-analysed the PCR reads in MiXCR, keeping a single row per CDR3 protein. The sample has roughly 19,000 distinct CDR3 sequences, 50% seen once. Their antigen targets remain unknown. Sequences were obtained from CD4+ T cells from blood, cultured in vitro. The receptors shown here come from a human donor who had recovered from COVID-19. Both conserved end residues are part of each CDR3. The D gene is left open where the match is weak. Part of the rows lack a size; the others show once, few, many or a class for expanded clones.

d_call,j_call,v_call,clone_size,cdr3_nt,cdr3_aa
TRBD1,TRBJ1-5,TRBV6-5,NA,TGTGCCAGCAGTTTGGGACAGAACAATCAGCCCCAGCATTTT,CASSLGQNNQPQHF
NA,TRBJ2-3,TRBV10-3,NA,TGTGCCATCAATGGACCTAGTAGAACTAGCACAGATACGCAGTATTTT,CAINGPSRTSTDTQYF
NA,TRBJ1-2,TRBV7-9,few,TGTGCCAGCAGTCTATCAGCGACGGACTATGGCTACACCTTC,CASSLSATDYGYTF
NA,TRBJ1-3,TRBV19,NA,TGTGCCAGTCGCCTACAGAGCTCTGGAAACACCATATATTTT,CASRLQSSGNTIYF
NA,TRBJ2-2,TRBV27,NA,TGTGCCAGCAGTTCCCCGATGGGGGGAAACACCGGGGAGCTGTTTTTT,CASSSPMGGNTGELFF
TRBD1,TRBJ2-5,TRBV7-2,NA,TGTGCCAGCAGCCAAAACTCGGGACAGGGCCAAGAGACCCAGTACTTC,CASSQNSGQGQETQYF
NA,TRBJ2-3,TRBV18,few,TGTGCCAGCTCACCATCAATGTCAGATACGCAGTATTTT,CASSPSMSDTQYF
NA,TRBJ2-4,TRBV6-1,NA,TGTGCCAGCACCTCAGGGGGGAGGGTCGATGGCAAAAACATTCAGTACTTC,CASTSGGRVDGKNIQYF
TRBD1,TRBJ1-2,TRBV20-1,NA,TGCAGTGCCGACAGGGAGGCCTATGGCTACACCTTC,CSADREAYGYTF
NA,TRBJ1-6,TRBV6-1,few,TGTGCCAGCAAAGAGGGGAGGGGTTCACCCCTCCACTTT,CASKEGRGSPLHF
NA,TRBJ2-7,TRBV30,NA,TGTGCCTGGAGTGCTCGGACTGACTACGAGCAGTACTTC,CAWSARTDYEQYF
TRBD2,TRBJ2-1,TRBV5-4,NA,TGTGCCAGCAGCTCGGGGACTAGCGGCTACAATGAGCAGTTCTTC,CASSSGTSGYNEQFF
NA,TRBJ2-3,TRBV7-6,NA,TGTGCCAGCAGCTTGGTAGGACCCGGGAATACGCAGTATTTT,CASSLVGPGNTQYF
NA,TRBJ1-5,TRBV6-5,few,TGTGCCAGCAGTTACGTGTTGAGCCCGGGGAATCAGCCCCAGCATTTT,CASSYVLSPGNQPQHF
TRBD1,TRBJ2-4,TRBV6-5,NA,TGTGCCAGCAGTTACGACAGGGGAAACATTCAGTACTTC,CASSYDRGNIQYF
NA,TRBJ2-7,TRBV7-9,NA,TGTGCCAGCAGCTTGGGTAGCGGCCTCTACGAGCAGTACTTC,CASSLGSGLYEQYF
NA,TRBJ2-5,TRBV7-8,NA,TGTGCCAGCAGCTTTCCCGGGAGTAGGGAGACCCAGTACTTC,CASSFPGSRETQYF
NA,TRBJ1-1,TRBV7-2,NA,TGTGCCAGCAGCTTAAACAGCGAGGACACTGAAGCTTTCTTT,CASSLNSEDTEAFF
NA,TRBJ1-2,TRBV10-3,NA,TGTGCCATCAGTGAGTCGTTGGATTATGGCTACACCTTC,CAISESLDYGYTF
NA,TRBJ1-1,TRBV12-3/TRBV12-4,NA,TGTGCCAGCAGTTTTATATCCGGGGGGAACACTGAAGCTTTCTTT,CASSFISGGNTEAFF
NA,TRBJ1-5,TRBV12-3/TRBV12-4,few,TGTGCCAGCACCCTAGGGGGGCACGGTCAGCCCCAGCATTTT,CASTLGGHGQPQHF
NA,TRBJ2-3,TRBV24-1,NA,TGTGCCACCAGTGATGTGAGCGGGTCTAGCACAGATACGCAGTATTTT,CATSDVSGSSTDTQYF